Below are 16 T cell receptor beta chains sequenced from a single sample in a study of cytomegalovirus exposure and HLA in healthy donors. The table came from immunoSEQ multiplex PCR; TCRdb's copy has only in-frame clones and leaves some out. Of under 75,000 clones in the sample, 95% to 97% were seen once. The sequenced material came from PBMCs. These receptors were obtained from a woman younger than 30 in good health and CMV-seropositive.

The gene calls are TRBV28 and TRBJ2-3, with D tentatively TRBD1 (6 bases). The CDR3 totals 14 residues. Trimming took 7 bases from V and 2 from J, leaving 13 bases between them. Germline values: CDR1 MDHEN, CDR2 SYDVKM. The CDR3 nucleotides are TGTGCCAGCATGGCCAGGGGCCTCACAGATACGCAGTATTTT. Translated, it gives CASMARGLTDTQYF.

The V call is TRBV25-1, the J call TRBJ1-4; the D is unclear. Trimming took off 4 bases at V and 6 bases at J, with 9 bases between the two ends. This CDR3 is built from 13 residues. Germline CDR1 reads MGHDK; CDR2 reads SYGVNS. The CDR3: CASSVGSYEKLFF. CDR3 nucleotides: TGTGCCAGCAGTGTGGGTAGCTATGAAAAACTGTTTTTT.

This chain uses TRBV14 with TRBJ1-1; 12 positions match TRBD1. This CDR3 has 14 residues. Germline values: CDR1 SGHDN, CDR2 FVKESK. J gave up 11 bases and V 1 base, and 5 bases lay outside the gene matches. For the CDR3, the DNA is TGTGCCAGCAGCCAAGGAGGGACAGGGGGCTTGGCTTTCTTT. Its protein product is CASSQGGTGGLAFF. Supplemented by reference TRBV14 and TRBJ1-1, the full variable domain reads EAGVTQFPSHSVIEKGQTVTLRCDPISGHDNLYWYRRVMGKEIKFLLHFVKESKQDESGMPNNRFLAERTGGTYSTLKVQPAELEDSGVYFCASSQGGTGGLAFFGQGTRLTVV.

The chain employs TRBV2 and TRBJ2-5, with D unclear. Per the germline V gene, CDR1 is SNHLY and CDR2 is FYNNEI. The V and J ends lost 9 bases and 1 base respectively, with 6 bases between them. The CDR3 sequence is 11 residues long. This CDR3 reads CASRFQETQYF. DNA for the CDR3: TGTGCCAGTCGGTTCCAAGAGACCCAGTACTTC.

This chain joins TRBV20-1 and TRBJ1-2, with D hard to call. Trimming took 4 bases from V and 4 from J, leaving 7 bases between them. The CDR3 is 11 amino acids. Germline CDR1 is DFQATT and CDR2 is SNEGSKA (reference sequence). CDR3 DNA: TGCAGTGCTATGAACGGCTATGGCTACACCTTC. Its translation: CSAMNGYGYTF.

The rearrangement links TRBV5-4 to TRBJ2-7; TRBD1 agrees at 10 bases. J gave up 6 bases and V 4 bases, and 7 bases lay outside the gene matches. Germline CDR1 SGHNT, CDR2 YYREEE (reference sequence). CDR3 size: 14 residues. Here the CDR3 reads CASSETGGLGEQYF. The CDR3 nucleotides read TGTGCCAGCAGCGAGACAGGGGGCCTTGGCGAGCAGTACTTC.

The chain joins TRBV27 to TRBJ1-5, with D perhaps matching TRBD1 (5 bases). Germline CDR1 and CDR2: MNHEY and SMNVEV (reference sequence). The CDR3 has 13 amino acids. Between the trimmed V and J ends, which lost 2 bases and 7 bases, there was a span of 9 bases. The CDR3 region has the DNA TGTGCCAGCAGTTTAGGGGCTGACCAGCCCCAGCATTTT. Translation gives CASSLGADQPQHF.

The chain combines TRBV29-1 with TRBJ2-7, with a possible D match to TRBD1 (6 bases). The CDR3 length is 11 residues. Trimming left V 6 bases short and J 7 bases short, with 13 bases between. Germline-derived CDR1 and CDR2 are SQVTM and ANQGSEA. As DNA, the CDR3 is TGCAGCGTGGAGACAGGTAGGGAGCAGTACTTC. Its protein product is CSVETGREQYF.

This chain links TRBV7-3 with TRBJ2-2, with TRBD2 identical over 9 bases. J gave up 1 base and V 5 bases, and 5 bases lay outside the gene matches. Germline V CDR1 and CDR2: SGHTA, FQGTGA. The CDR3 covers 16 residues. As DNA, the CDR3 is TGTGCCAGCAGCCCAATAGCGGGAGAGAACACCGGGGAGCTGTTTTTT. Translation gives CASSPIAGENTGELFF.

The rearrangement links TRBV5-6 to TRBJ1-5; weak D call: TRBD1 (6 bases). Trimming stripped 0 bases from V and 6 bases from J, with 10 bases between. Germline V gene sequence: CDR1 SGHDT, CDR2 YYEEEE. The CDR3 has 14 residues. The CDR3 here is CASSLGRGGQPQHF. The CDR3 nucleotides are TGTGCCAGCAGCTTGGGCAGGGGCGGTCAGCCCCAGCATTTT.

The J gene is TRBJ2-7, the V gene TRBV5-6; D not certain. V lost 1 base and J lost 0, with 5 bases in between. The CDR3 runs to 13 residues. CDR1 is SGHDT, CDR2 YYEEEE, per germline. Here the CDR3 reads CASSLTGSYEQYF. The CDR3 region has the DNA TGTGCCAGCAGCTTGACGGGCTCCTACGAGCAGTACTTC.

The chain employs TRBV19 and TRBJ2-1; D gene unclear. The germline gives CDR1 LNHDA, CDR2 SQIVND (reference sequence). CDR3 length: 16 amino acids. Trimming took 1 base from V and 0 from J, leaving 10 bases between them. This chain's CDR3 is CASSIGMRSSYNEQFF. CDR3 coding DNA: TGTGCCAGTAGTATAGGCATGCGTAGCTCCTACAATGAGCAGTTCTTC.

The rearrangement links TRBV6-1 to TRBJ1-5; 8 positions agree with TRBD1. With V trimmed by 6 bases and J by 5 bases, 3 bases remained unmatched. Germline V lookup: CDR1 MNHNS, CDR2 SASEGT. The CDR3 covers 13 residues. The CDR3: CASRRDRHQPQHF. Here the CDR3 DNA reads TGTGCCAGCAGAAGGGACAGGCATCAGCCCCAGCATTTT.

This chain joins TRBV7-2 and TRBJ2-7; tentatively, D is TRBD2 (6 bases). The CDR3 extends over 15 amino acids. V was cut by 3 bases and J by 3 bases, with 15 bases left in between. Germline V CDR1 and CDR2: SGHTA, FQGNSA. Here the CDR3 reads CASSFSRLGFYEQYF. In nucleotides, the CDR3 is TGTGCCAGCAGCTTCTCCCGACTAGGGTTCTACGAGCAGTACTTC.

The chain links TRBV27 to TRBJ2-1; tentatively, D is TRBD2 (5 bases). The CDR3 sequence is 12 residues long. Looked up from germline, CDR1 is MNHEY and CDR2 is SMNVEV (reference sequence). V was shortened by 0 bases and J by 9 bases, with 6 bases between the two germline ends. The DNA for the CDR3 is TGTGCCAGCAGTTTATCGGGAGTTGAGCAGTTCTTC. It encodes CASSLSGVEQFF.

The chain carries TRBV5-1 and TRBJ2-1; possibly TRBD1 for D (6 bases). Germline lookup yields CDR1 SGHRS and CDR2 YFSETQ. The length of the CDR3 is 15 residues. V lost 0 bases and J lost 6, with 13 bases in between. The CDR3 protein is CASSLVAGVGNEQFF. The CDR3 DNA follows: TGCGCCAGCAGCTTGGTGGCAGGGGTCGGCAATGAGCAGTTCTTC.